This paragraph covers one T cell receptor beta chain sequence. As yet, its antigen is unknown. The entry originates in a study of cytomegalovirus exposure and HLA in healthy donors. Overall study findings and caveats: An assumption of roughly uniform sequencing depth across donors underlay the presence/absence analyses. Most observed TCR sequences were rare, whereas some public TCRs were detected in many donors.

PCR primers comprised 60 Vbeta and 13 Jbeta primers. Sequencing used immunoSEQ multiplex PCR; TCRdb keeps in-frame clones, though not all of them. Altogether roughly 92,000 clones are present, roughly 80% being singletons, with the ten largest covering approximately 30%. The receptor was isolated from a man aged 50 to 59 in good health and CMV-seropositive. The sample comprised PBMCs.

DNA of the CDR3: TGTGCCAGCAGACTACCCACGGCCGGACAGGAGGGTGGCTACACCTTC. This encodes CASRLPTAGQEGGYTF. The J gene is TRBJ1-2, the V gene TRBV5-4; 7 bases fit TRBD1. This CDR3 has 16 residues. From germline, CDR1 is SGHNT and CDR2 YYREEE (reference sequence). The junction had 17 bases not matched to a gene; V was cut back by 5 bases and J by 7 bases.